Included here is one T cell receptor beta chain sequence, with context. This receptor's antigen is unknown. Base qualities are missing; no much larger clone stands one base away. This sample stems from a study of OX40 agonist ivuxolimab in advanced cancers. Broadly, across the study: The costimulatory receptor OX40 (CD134) was targeted by ivuxolimab, a fully human IgG2 agonistic monoclonal antibody. The purpose of peripheral TCRbeta sequencing was to test whether ivuxolimab changed TCR sequence diversity and led to clonal T-cell expansion. In the dose-escalation cohort, 82.7% of patients were male, and the mean age was around 60 years, with a range of roughly 20 to 80. Patients were allowed to have had prior anti-PD-1, anti-PD-L1 or anti-CTLA-4 therapy, and approximately 40% of the dose-escalation patients had previously received checkpoint inhibitors. The paper covers the monotherapy dose-escalation part of the phase I ivuxolimab trial, which included N of about 50 patients. Intravenous ivuxolimab was administered to patients every 2 weeks at six dose levels: 0.01, 0.1, 0.3, 1.5, 3 and 10 mg/kg. Partial responses were achieved by three dose-escalation patients, of whom one had hepatocellular carcinoma and two had cutaneous melanoma. Among the 52 dose-escalation patients, around 20 had hepatocellular carcinoma, roughly 15 melanoma, 9 renal cell carcinoma and 9 head and neck cancer.

General findings and caveats noted by the study authors: Partial responders in the 0.1-3.0 mg/kg groups had among the lowest normalized peripheral clonal expansion, especially among CD8+ T cells. Which antigens the clonally expanded peripheral T cells were specific for was not determined. Low levels of normalized T-cell clonal expansion were also seen in some patients who did not respond. At doses from 0.1 to 3.0 mg/kg, clonal expansion was seen in both CD4+ and CD8+ blood T cells between baseline and week 6. After ivuxolimab, more expanded clones were found on average in CD8+ T cells than in CD4+ T cells.

The CDR1 and CDR2 encoded by the germline V gene are MNHNS and SASEGT. From its cysteine to its phenylalanine, the CDR3 spans 15 amino acids. Just the 45-base CDR3 DNA is kept, in frame starting at base 1. The junction carries 16 bases between V and J, which are trimmed by 6 bases and 4 bases respectively. For sequencing of the TCRbeta CDR3 region, genomic DNA was extracted from the sorted cells. The immunoSEQ Assay was used to sequence the TCRbeta CDR3 regions. TCRdb limited this immuneACCESS table to in-frame rearrangements with V and J called. A share of clones is missing; checked studies link under half to unresolved V genes, and the rest is unexplained. In this sample the table shows some 80,000 clones, 85% to 95% of which occur a single time. Jointly, the top ten make up around 2.8% of the sample. Patients with autoimmune disease history or receiving systemic immunosuppression were excluded from the trial. Peripheral blood for TCR sequencing was collected from all dose cohorts at baseline, on cycle 4 day 1, and on cycle 7 day 1. The samples were taken from a phase I, first-in-human, multicenter, open-label dose-escalation trial of ivuxolimab. The trial enrolled adults with locally advanced or metastatic head and neck squamous cell, hepatocellular, melanoma or renal cell carcinoma. CD4+ and CD8+ T cells were sorted separately from peripheral blood before TCR sequencing.

The TCR originated in an adult with an advanced solid tumor such as melanoma, head and neck, liver or kidney cancer. The chain is encoded by TRBV6-1 joined to TRBJ1-3; perhaps TRBD1 is the D gene, with 6 bases matching. The source was CD4+ or CD8+ T cells sorted from blood, collected in a trial of the OX40 agonist ivuxolimab. The CDR3 region has the sequence CASRGRGGPGNTIYF. The bases are TGTGCCAGCAGGGGGAGGGGGGGTCCCGGAAACACCATATATTTT.